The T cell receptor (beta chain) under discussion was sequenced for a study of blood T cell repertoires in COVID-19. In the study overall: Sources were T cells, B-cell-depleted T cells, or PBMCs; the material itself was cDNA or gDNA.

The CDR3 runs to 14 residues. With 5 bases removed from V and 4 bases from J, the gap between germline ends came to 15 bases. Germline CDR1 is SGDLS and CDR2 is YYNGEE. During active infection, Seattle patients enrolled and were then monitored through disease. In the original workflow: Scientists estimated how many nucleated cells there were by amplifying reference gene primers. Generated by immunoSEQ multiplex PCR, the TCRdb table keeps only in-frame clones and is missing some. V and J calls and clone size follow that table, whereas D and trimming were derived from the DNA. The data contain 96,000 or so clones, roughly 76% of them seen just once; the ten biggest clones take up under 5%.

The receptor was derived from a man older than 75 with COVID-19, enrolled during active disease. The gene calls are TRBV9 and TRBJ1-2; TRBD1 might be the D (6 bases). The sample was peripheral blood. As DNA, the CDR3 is TGTGCCAGCAGTGACAGCCCAGGGGCCTATGGCTACACCTTC. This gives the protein CASSDSPGAYGYTF.